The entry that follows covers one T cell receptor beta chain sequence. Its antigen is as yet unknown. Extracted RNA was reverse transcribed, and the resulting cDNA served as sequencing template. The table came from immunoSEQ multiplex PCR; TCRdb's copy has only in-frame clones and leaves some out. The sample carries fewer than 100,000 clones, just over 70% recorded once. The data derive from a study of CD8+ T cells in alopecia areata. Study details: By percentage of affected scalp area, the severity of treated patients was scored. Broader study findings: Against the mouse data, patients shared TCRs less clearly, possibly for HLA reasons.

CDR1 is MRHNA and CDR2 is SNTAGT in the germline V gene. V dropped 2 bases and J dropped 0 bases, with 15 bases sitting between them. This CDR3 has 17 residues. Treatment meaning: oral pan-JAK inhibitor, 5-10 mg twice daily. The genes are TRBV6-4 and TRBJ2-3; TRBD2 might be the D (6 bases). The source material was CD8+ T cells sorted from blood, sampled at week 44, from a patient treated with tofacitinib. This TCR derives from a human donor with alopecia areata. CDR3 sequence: CASSDTYSGTSTDTQYF. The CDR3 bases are TGTGCCAGCAGTGACACGTATAGCGGCACTAGCACAGATACGCAGTATTTT.